This T cell receptor (beta chain) was retrieved from a study of cytomegalovirus exposure and HLA in healthy donors (dated by TCRdb to about 2017). Regarding the complete study: In an earlier analysis of 550 to 750 of the donors, approximately 300 Gb of sequence data and some 120 million unique TCR beta sequences from 180 million or so T cells were reported. In a later analysis, previously published TCR beta repertoires from 550 to 750 donors were re-analyzed and high-resolution HLA genotyping was added so that TCR occurrence patterns could be studied. Rather than drawing on any new phenotypic data, the later analysis identified candidate immune exposures from TCR beta sequences and the way those sequences occurred across donors. An earlier analysis of several hundred of the donors used high-throughput TCR beta sequencing to judge whether each TCR beta V gene segment behaved as functional or pseudogenic. The study used immunosequencing to profile the T cell repertoires of approximately 690 subjects and linked those repertoires to cytomegalovirus serostatus. About five DR-DQ haplotypes were handled as single units for association and clustering, since linkage in the cohort was strong. Alongside the repertoire data, information on donor age, sex, ethnicity and CMV serostatus was compiled. The study combined high-throughput TCR immunosequencing, statistical association of individual TCRs with disease status, and machine learning to predict cytomegalovirus infection status. The aim of the study was to test whether cataloging public T cell receptors could identify signatures of past pathogen exposure. The number of typed donors differed by locus: roughly 620-630 for A, B, C, DRB1 and DQB1; approximately 520 for DQA1; 606 for DPA1; and some 430 for DPB1. All discovery cohort repertoires had been generated using a single sequencing platform. Among around 400 genotyped donors of the cohort, an average of about 240,000 unique TCR beta nucleotide sequences were sequenced per donor, roughly 20% of them non-productive. In a later genetic analysis, genome-wide SNP genotypes for about three fifths of the roughly 670 donors were used, and that subset was treated as a discovery cohort. HLA typing included class I and class II loci at four-digit resolution. Along with the approximately 700-subject first cohort, a separate validation cohort of over 90 different subjects was used. Roughly 300 gigabases of sequencing data and 78 million or so unique TCR sequences were included in an early release covering roughly 700 HLA-typed donors. Of the roughly 400 genotyped donors, less than 90% were placed in the genetic ancestry cluster associated with self-reported Caucasian donors.

What the research found in general, with its limitations: A later analysis found that HLA-associated TCR beta chains were more clonally expanded and had lower generation probabilities than equally common non-associated chains. A later analysis reported that several top co-occurrence clusters appeared linked to parvovirus B19, influenza, CMV and Epstein-Barr virus. Assigning TCR associations to individual alleles was difficult when HLA alleles, especially DR and DQ, strongly co-occurred. Some IMGT-functional V segments, including TRBV6-2 and TRBV6-3, could not be told apart with the 87-base-pair reads, so those segments were excluded. An earlier analysis of 450 to 750 of the donors showed that most TCR beta V segments appeared in productive rearrangements either about 87% or about 30% of the time, which broadly matched IMGT annotations. A cluster of highly shared sequence variants was judged likely to be a technical artifact of the sequencing pipeline. The study gave a list of over 150 TCR beta chains associated with cytomegalovirus. Most TCR sequences were seen in very few donors, while some public TCRs were found in many individuals. For the cohort, immune exposure information was limited to CMV serostatus. According to a later analysis, most CMV-associated TCR beta chains appeared to be HLA-restricted, and the HLA associations seemed to be driven largely by CMV exposure. Cytomegalovirus status was reported to be diagnosed by the classifier with high specificity and sensitivity in both the original and validation cohorts. Specific HLA alleles were associated with about 17,000 TCR beta sequences at a false discovery rate of 0.05 in a later analysis. According to the authors, the approach could potentially be generalized to other disease states and immunological phenotypes. Approximately 18 rarely observed V segments, including chromosome 9 orphons, were excluded from the earlier analysis of several hundred of the donors because counts were too low. Linkage disequilibrium might explain the correlated functional status among segregating V segments, but an unknown experimental factor could not be excluded. According to a later genetic analysis, donors in an Asian-associated ancestry cluster had fewer N-insertions in productive TCRs than the approximately 700-donor mean. This cohort had only TCR beta chains sequenced, and the lack of alpha or paired-chain data limited which features could be detected. Sequencing depth was assumed to be roughly uniform across donors in the presence/absence analyses, though that assumption may not hold. V-gene and J-gene trimming of TCR beta chains was associated with a missense DCLRE1C variant in a later genetic analysis, and the association was replicated in an independent cohort. In vitro tests confirmed that a few of the cytomegalovirus-associated TCR beta chains recognize cytomegalovirus antigens. In a later analysis, TCR association rates were found to vary across HLA loci, with the most associated TCRs seen for DRB1 alleles and the fewest for HLA-C alleles. A further reported finding was that TCR beta sequences accurately predicted the HLA-A and HLA-B alleles for most subjects in the first cohort. Because HLA typing was missing for some donors at each locus, association tests included only the typed subset.

Preparation of the library involved the immunoSEQ multiplex PCR assay. A mixture of 60 forward primers for TCR Vbeta segments and 13 reverse primers for TCR Jbeta segments was used in the multiplex PCR. A multiplex PCR assay on genomic DNA amplified the CDR3 region of rearranged TCR beta genes. The Illumina HiSeq System was used to sequence the amplified TCR beta libraries as 87-base-pair reads. The original pipeline was this. Across the roughly 640 repertoires, a later analysis counted roughly 77 million unique TCR beta chains, 8.5 million to 12 million of which were shared by at least two donors. Raw reads were error-corrected and collapsed into unique sequences by a nearest-neighbor algorithm in which closely related sequences were merged to remove PCR and sequencing errors. To assign V, D and J gene segments, CDR3 sequences were aligned to IMGT reference sequences. For a sequence to be retained, at least a six-nucleotide match to both a V gene segment and a J gene segment was required. Rearrangements were called productive when the CDR3 lacked stop codons and stayed in frame with V and J; all others were non-productive. CDR3 was defined according to IMGT convention as the region running from the second conserved V-encoded cysteine to the conserved J-encoded phenylalanine. The earlier analysis of about 570 of the donors excluded any sequence lacking an unambiguous match to a single V gene segment. In an earlier analysis of approximately 590 of the donors, a V segment was called functional when productive rearrangements were above 56.7%, and segregating when the standard deviation between donors exceeded 5%. A statistical classification framework was built to diagnose cytomegalovirus status from the catalog of TCR beta chain sequences. V and J gene assignment, in a later analysis, came from comparing TCR nucleotide sequences with IMGT/GENE-DB human TR gene sequences. The TCRdist pipeline was used in a later analysis to assign CDR3 sequences and most-parsimonious VDJ recombination scenarios. In a later analysis, each TCR beta chain was defined by its CDR3 amino acid sequence together with its V-gene family, and reads without a unique V-gene family were excluded. A later analysis removed 600 or so highly shared, low-generation-probability nucleotide sequences to deal with suspected cross-contamination and a sequencing artifact. In a later analysis, a clonal expansion index for each public chain was calculated from normalized within-repertoire ranks of inferred template counts. In a later analysis, generation probabilities were computed with a VDJ recombination model fitted to out-of-frame rearrangements, and the resulting probabilities were checked against IGoR. In a later analysis, hypergeometric tests were used to score TCR-TCR, TCR-HLA and TCR-CMV co-occurrence, with a repertoire-size bias correction applied to TCR pairs. To estimate false discovery rates, a later analysis permuted the HLA or CMV assignments 20 times. In a later analysis, co-occurring TCRs were grouped using DBSCAN, with TCRdist sequence similarity added in when clustering inside HLA-allele-positive subsets. For co-occurrence clustering, repertoires with fewer than 30,000 or more than 120,000 public chains were excluded, along with four to six repertoires with anomalous nucleotide sharing. The table was pulled from immuneACCESS by TCRdb, which kept in-frame rearrangements only. Such tables lose some clones; where checked, under half of the loss comes from unresolved V genes, and the rest has no known cause. V and J calls and clone size follow that table, whereas D and trimming were derived from the DNA. The sample contains fewer than 150,000 clones, 75% to 90% of them found a single time. Approximately 6.4% of the sample is in the top ten clones.

The cohort comprised several hundred healthy bone marrow donors. At the time of sampling, all cohort members were nominally healthy, though unrecorded immune exposures were likely present. The donor was CMV seropositive and was included in the group of 289 seropositive cohort members. Every donor gave a peripheral blood sample, and the peripheral blood mononuclear cells from that sample were used for TCR beta sequencing. Genomic DNA extraction from the blood cell samples was performed with the Qiagen DNeasy Blood Extraction Kit. Comment on this clone: What this receptor recognizes is not known. No much larger clone exists at a distance of one base, and base qualities are not known.

Via the germline V gene, CDR1 is MDHEN and CDR2 SYDVKM. V drops 2 bases and J drops 5 bases, leaving 10 bases in between. Including cysteine and phenylalanine, the CDR3 has 14 amino acids. Just CDR3 DNA is preserved here, 42 bases in frame from base 1. This clonotype was obtained from a woman aged 25 to 39 in good health and CMV-seropositive. Sequences were obtained from PBMCs. Recombination joined TRBV28 with TRBJ1-3; possibly the D gene is TRBD1, per 6 matching bases. The base sequence is TGTGCCAGCAGTTTACAGGGGAAGCGAAACACCATATATTTT. Translated, it gives CASSLQGKRNTIYF.